The text below deals with one TCR beta chain. This sample was included in a study of shared clonotypes between healthy human individuals. CDR3 length: 19 amino acids. Germline CDR1 and CDR2: MDHEN and SYDVKM. V was clipped by 6 bases and J by 0 bases; unmatched bases: 14. Clones were sequenced by immunoSEQ multiplex PCR, and TCRdb holds only the in-frame ones, with some missing. The data contain some 1,400,000 clones, approximately 97% of them singletons. The chain has TRBV28 and TRBJ2-1; 10 bases agree with TRBD2. The specimen sequenced was naive CD4+ T cells sorted from blood. Subset described: CD45RA+ positively selected. The TCR was taken from a man in his thirties or forties in good health. CDR3 loop: CASSPATSGLPGSYNEQFF. The DNA for the CDR3 is TGTGCCAGCAGCCCCGCGACTAGCGGGCTCCCTGGCTCCTACAATGAGCAGTTCTTC.